Listed below are T cell receptor beta chains from one sample, sequenced in a study of CD8+ T cells in alopecia areata. The method was immunoSEQ multiplex PCR; TCRdb's version includes in-frame clones alone and lacks a portion of them. The sample consists of more than 75,000 clones, more than 35% of them appearing once. The specimen was CD4+ T cells sorted from blood. All receptors derive from a human donor with alopecia areata. The CDR3 runs from the conserved cysteine through the conserved F or W. A D gene is named only where the DNA matches it firmly. Only some rows state a clone size, as once, few, many or a class for expanded clones.

>few|TRBV29-1|TRBJ2-1|TRBD1
CSATTDRGYNEQFF
TGCAGCGCTACTACAGACAGGGGCTACAATGAGCAGTTCTTC
>NA|TRBV2|TRBJ2-5|TRBD2
CASRRGLRERKSDQETQYF
TGTGCCAGCAGGAGGGGACTAAGGGAAAGAAAATCCGACCAAGAGACCCAGTACTTC
>NA|TRBV9|TRBJ1-1|NA
CASSVIAGTEAFF
TGTGCCAGCAGCGTGATCGCGGGCACTGAAGCTTTCTTT
>few|TRBV18|TRBJ2-7|NA
CASSPPASYEQYF
TGTGCCAGCTCACCACCGGCTTCCTACGAGCAGTACTTC
>NA|TRBV28|TRBJ2-3|NA
CASSSRAGTADTQYF
TGTGCCAGCAGTTCCCGAGCGGGTACTGCAGATACGCAGTATTTT
>few|TRBV19|TRBJ2-1|TRBD1
CASTDRGHYNEQFF
TGTGCCAGTACGGACAGGGGGCACTACAATGAGCAGTTCTTC
>few|TRBV5-4|TRBJ2-3|NA
CASSWSDTQYF
TGTGCCAGCAGTTGGAGTGATACGCAGTATTTT
>NA|TRBV11-2|TRBJ2-1|TRBD2
CASSLGAGGEYNEQFF
TGTGCCAGCAGCTTAGGCGCGGGAGGCGAATACAATGAGCAGTTCTTC
>NA|TRBV18|TRBJ2-1|TRBD1
CASSPPQGSYNEQFF
TGTGCCAGCTCACCACCACAGGGGAGCTACAATGAGCAGTTCTTC
>once|TRBV7-8|TRBJ1-6|NA
CASRTQGTYNSPLHF
TGTGCCAGCAGAACCCAGGGCACCTATAATTCACCCCTCCACTTT
>NA|TRBV29-1|TRBJ2-5|TRBD1
CSVSGTDEETQYF
TGCAGCGTATCCGGGACAGATGAAGAGACCCAGTACTTC
>few|TRBV28|TRBJ2-3|NA
CASSLDNYRVVRTDTQYF
TGTGCCAGCAGTTTAGACAACTACAGGGTTGTGCGGACAGATACGCAGTATTTT
>few|TRBV19|TRBJ2-6|TRBD1
CASSVQGRSSGANVLTF
TGTGCCAGTAGTGTACAGGGGAGAAGCTCTGGGGCCAACGTCCTGACTTTC
>NA|TRBV29-1|TRBJ2-5|NA
CSVPRGGWETQYF
TGCAGCGTTCCTAGGGGGGGCTGGGAGACCCAGTACTTC
>few|TRBV29-1|TRBJ2-5|TRBD2
CSVDGRAGETQYF
TGCAGCGTAGATGGGAGGGCGGGAGAGACCCAGTACTTC
>NA|TRBV5-1|TRBJ2-5|TRBD2
CASSVGLAGAGTQYF
TGCGCCAGCAGCGTGGGACTAGCGGGGGCTGGGACCCAGTACTTC
>NA|TRBV7-9|TRBJ2-1|NA
CASSKLEGMNEQFF
TGTGCCAGCAGTAAATTGGAGGGTATGAATGAGCAGTTCTTC
>NA|TRBV2|TRBJ2-1|TRBD1
CASRTGASNEQFF
TGTGCCAGCCGGACAGGTGCCTCCAATGAGCAGTTCTTC
>few|TRBV30|TRBJ1-2|TRBD1
CASEGTGLNYGYTF
TGTGCCTCCGAGGGGACAGGGCTAAACTATGGCTACACCTTC
>few|TRBV11-2|TRBJ2-5|TRBD2
CASSLGDLAATKRPQYF
TGTGCCAGCAGCTTAGGCGATCTAGCGGCTACTAAGAGACCCCAGTACTTC
>NA|TRBV5-1|TRBJ2-7|TRBD1
CASSPRRTGTYEQYF
TGCGCCAGCAGCCCTCGGCGGACAGGGACCTACGAGCAGTACTTC
>NA|TRBV30|TRBJ1-2|TRBD1
CAWRAGGTGYRGYTF
TGTGCCTGGAGGGCCGGGGGGACAGGGTACCGTGGCTACACCTTC
>NA|TRBV18|TRBJ2-7|TRBD2
CASSPPRGLAGPDLYEQYF
TGTGCCAGCTCACCACCTCGGGGACTAGCGGGACCCGACCTTTACGAGCAGTACTTC
>NA|TRBV30|TRBJ1-1|NA
CAWSIQANTEAFF
TGTGCCTGGAGTATCCAGGCTAACACTGAAGCTTTCTTT
>NA|TRBV2|TRBJ2-7|TRBD1
CASSAGTGLEQYF
TGTGCCAGCAGCGCCGGGACAGGGCTCGAGCAGTACTTC
>few|TRBV29-1|TRBJ1-1|NA
CSVVRGRTTEAFF
TGCAGCGTTGTCAGGGGCCGAACGACCGAAGCTTTCTTT
>NA|TRBV15|TRBJ2-6|NA
CATSRAGSGANVLTF
TGTGCCACCAGCAGAGCAGGCTCTGGGGCCAACGTCCTGACTTTC
>few|TRBV30|TRBJ2-5|TRBD2
CAGTSGVERTQYF
TGTGCCGGGACTAGCGGGGTCGAGCGGACCCAGTACTTC
>NA|TRBV30|TRBJ1-2|TRBD1
CAWTKGAIYGYTF
TGTGCCTGGACGAAGGGGGCGATCTATGGCTACACCTTC
>NA|TRBV4-1|TRBJ2-5|TRBD2
CASSAGLAGGWETQYF
TGCGCCAGCAGCGCCGGACTAGCGGGAGGCTGGGAGACCCAGTACTTC